This T cell receptor beta chain is drawn from a study of T cells in Graves' hyperthyroidism and ophthalmopathy. Study-level results: Ophthalmopathy cases were set apart from stable hyperthyroidism by a 13 V-J model. The model predicted ophthalmopathy a median around 6.5 months before onset. Most expanded thyroid clonotypes above 0.001 also appeared in blood.

The CDR3 runs 14 residues. The V and J ends lost 5 bases and 10 bases respectively, with 18 bases between them. Germline V lookup: CDR1 LNHDA, CDR2 SQIVND (reference sequence). Patients were excluded because of uncontrolled infection, other autoimmune disease, pregnancy or lactation. Turning to this clonotype: Its cognate antigen is unknown. This may arise from a read error, as a much more abundant clone is one base away.

Amplified TCR beta CDR3 regions came from RNA transcripts. During a first-round RT-PCR of the TCR CDR3, the HTBI primer set was used. TCRdb analysed the multiplex PCR reads with MiXCR anew, one entry per CDR3 protein. The table has approximately 700,000 distinct CDR3 sequences, roughly 46% seen once. The clonotype originates from an adult man with Graves' disease, either hyperthyroidism or ophthalmopathy (not recorded which). The chain joins TRBV19 to TRBJ1-5; D is undetermined. Sequenced sample: peripheral blood or thyroid tissue (not recorded which). CDR3 in DNA: TGTGCCAGTAGTGTGGGAATGGTAGGCAGTCCCCAGCATTTT. Amino acid sequence: CASSVGMVGSPQHF. The complete variable domain, with remaining parts taken from reference TRBV19 and TRBJ1-5, reads DGGITQSPKYLFRKEGQNVTLSCEQNLNHDAMYWYRQDPGQGLRLIYYSQIVNDFQKGDIAEGYSVSREKKESFPLTVTSAQKNPTAFYLCASSVGMVGSPQHFGDGTRLSIL.